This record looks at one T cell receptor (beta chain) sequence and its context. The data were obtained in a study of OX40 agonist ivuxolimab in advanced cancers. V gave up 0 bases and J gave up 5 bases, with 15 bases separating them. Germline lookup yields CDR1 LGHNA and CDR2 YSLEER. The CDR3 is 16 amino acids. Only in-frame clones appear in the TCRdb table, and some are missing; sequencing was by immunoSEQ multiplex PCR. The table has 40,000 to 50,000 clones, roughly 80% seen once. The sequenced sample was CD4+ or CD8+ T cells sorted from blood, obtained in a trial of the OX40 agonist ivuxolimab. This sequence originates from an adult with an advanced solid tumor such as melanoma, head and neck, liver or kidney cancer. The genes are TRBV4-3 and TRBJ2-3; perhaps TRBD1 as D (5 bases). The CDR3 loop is CASSQDWGRVGDTQYF. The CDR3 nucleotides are TGCGCCAGCAGCCAAGATTGGGGCCGCGTTGGAGATACGCAGTATTTT.